This T cell receptor beta chain stems from a study of blood T cell repertoires in COVID-19. About the research overall: Sites in the United States, Italy and Spain provided acute and convalescent COVID-19 samples. PBMCs, B-cell-depleted T cells, or T cells were the source of the cDNA or gDNA that made up the material.

Germline CDR1 is SGHKS and CDR2 is YYEKEE (reference sequence). CDR3 length equals 16 residues. Losses at the gene ends were 9 bases for V and 4 bases for J; bases not matched to a gene: 8. Authors' data handling: Amplification with reference gene primers provided the estimates of nucleated cell counts. Produced via immunoSEQ multiplex PCR; TCRdb's table is partial and in-frame only. V and J calls and clone size are as listed in that table; D and trimming were resolved from the DNA. The sample consists of some 110,000 clones, around four fifths of them appearing once. Sequenced: peripheral blood. The chain has TRBV5-5 and TRBJ2-2; TRBD2 agrees at 14 bases. This sequence was found in a young man with acute or convalescent COVID-19. CDR3 residues: CATARLAGGGTGELFF. The DNA for the CDR3 is TGTGCCACGGCCCGACTAGCGGGGGGGGGCACCGGGGAGCTGTTTTTT.